This TCR beta chain was sequenced during a study of response to subunit inactivated influenza vaccine. TCRdb re-called the RT-PCR reads with MiXCR, one entry per CDR3 protein. The sample has 500,000 to 550,000 distinct CDR3 sequences, roughly 25% seen once; the top ten hold approximately 3%. This clonotype turned up a few times. The same specimen was also included in a second study, on T cells expressing NK-cell markers. In that study: Libraries used 5'RACE template switching adding universal primer site and UMIs.

This specimen consisted of CD4+ T cells sorted from PBMCs, obtained approximately 12 days after vaccination. This receptor was identified in a man between 45 and 60 years old who received an inactivated influenza vaccine.

The CDR3 reads CASSQARNYGYTF. CDR3 DNA: TGTGCCAGCAGCCAAGCCCGGAACTATGGCTACACCTTC. The chain has TRBV3-1 and TRBJ1-2; D is unresolved. CDR3 length: 13 residues. Deletions cut 1 base from V and 2 bases from J, with 5 bases between. Germline V gene lookup returns CDR1 LGHDT and CDR2 YNNKEL (reference sequence). Together with reference TRBV3-1 and TRBJ1-2, the CDR3 gives the full variable domain: DTAVSQTPKYLVTQMGNDKSIKCEQNLGHDTMYWYKQDSKKFLKIMFSYNNKELIINETVPNRFSPKSPDKAHLNLHINSLELGDSAVYFCASSQARNYGYTFGSGTRLTVV.